This T cell receptor (beta chain) came from a study of blood T cell repertoires in COVID-19. At the level of the study: The origin of the acute and convalescent COVID-19 samples was the United States, Italy and Spain.

Original handling: Estimation of nucleated cell counts was performed using reference gene primer amplification. The repertoire was sequenced with immunoSEQ multiplex PCR; TCRdb's copy has only in-frame clones and lacks some. Clone size and the V and J calls come from that table; the DNA yielded D and trimming. The repertoire consists of hundreds of thousands of clones, with 85% to 90% occurring once and the leading ten covering 3.5% to 4.5%. The age range of participants was about 18 to 95 years, with residence in some 25 US areas. Assignment of participants to cohorts was predicated upon participant-reported clinical history. Sequenced input: PBMCs or T cells enriched from blood (not recorded which). The receptor comes from a woman between 18 and 29 years old with acute COVID-19.

The CDR3 here is CASSTDRGLYEQYF. The CDR3 coding sequence is TGTGCCAGCAGCACCGACAGGGGGCTCTACGAGCAGTACTTC. The rearrangement joins TRBV7-9 to TRBJ2-7, with 10 positions matching TRBD1. This CDR3 is 14 amino acids long. Losses at the gene ends were 5 bases for V and 3 bases for J; bases not matched to a gene: 4. CDR1 SEHNR and CDR2 FQNEAQ come from the germline V gene (reference sequence).